This TCR beta chain was documented in a study of cytomegalovirus exposure and HLA in healthy donors. Trimming at V came to 3 bases and at J to 9 bases, leaving 2 bases not matched to a gene. Germline V gene sequence: CDR1 PRHDT, CDR2 FYEKMQ (reference sequence). The CDR3 has 14 amino acids. This clone was found a few times. The PCR used 60 Vbeta and 13 Jbeta primers. Here immunoSEQ multiplex PCR was the method, and the copy in TCRdb shows in-frame clones only, minus some. The sample contains 85,000 to 130,000 clones, around 10% of which appear only once. The chain recombines TRBV13 with TRBJ1-6; TRBD1 aligns across 10 bases. Specimen: PBMCs. The origin of this receptor is a man in his forties or fifties in good health and CMV-seropositive. Here the CDR3 DNA reads TGTGCCAGCAGCTTGACAGGGGGCAGTTCACCCCTCCACTTT. Protein sequence: CASSLTGGSSPLHF.